These 18 T cell receptor beta chains originate from one sample sequenced in a study of early T cells in non-severe SARS-CoV-2 infection. TCRdb processed the 5' RACE reads anew with MiXCR; each CDR3 protein has one entry. The sample contains around 93,000 distinct CDR3 sequences, approximately 12% of which appear only once. The sample consisted of whole blood, taken at baseline. The source of these receptors is an adult who was a healthcare worker with PCR-confirmed SARS-CoV-2 infection or an uninfected control (not recorded which).

This clonotype was counted ten times or more. CDR3 DNA sequence: TGTGCCAGCACCTCAAGACTAGCGGGAGGGCTGGCCGGGGAGCTGTTTTTT. It encodes CASTSRLAGGLAGELFF. The rearrangement joins TRBV5-5 to TRBJ2-2; the match to TRBD2 covers 14 bases. CDR3 length equals 17 residues. CDR1 and CDR2 from the germline V gene are SGHKS and YYEKEE (reference sequence). The ends lost 6 bases at V and 6 bases at J; junction bases unmatched: 10.

The J gene is TRBJ2-1, the V gene TRBV4-1; 10 nucleotides match TRBD2. The CDR3 contains 15 residues. The V segment lost 5 bases and the J segment 9 bases; nucleotides outside the gene matches: 10. Per germline, CDR1 MGHRA and CDR2 YSYEKL. The CDR3 loop is CASSSHSGGAGEQFF. The CDR3, as DNA: TGCGCCAGCAGCTCACACAGCGGGGGGGCAGGTGAGCAGTTCTTC.

This clonotype occurred a few times. The gene calls are TRBV21-1 and TRBJ1-1; no DNA check was done on the table's D call, TRBD1. TRBV21-1 is a recognized pseudogene. This CDR3 comprises 15 residues. The CDR3 DNA reads TGTGCCAGCAGCACACCGACAGGGTGCAGCACTGAAGCTTTCTTT. This encodes CASSTPTGCSTEAFF.

This clonotype has ten or more counts. V and J are TRBV18 and TRBJ1-4; no firm D call. Germline CDR1 and CDR2: KGHSH and LQKENI. The CDR3 runs to 14 residues. V gave up 8 bases and J gave up 0 bases, with 10 bases separating them. The CDR3 here is CASSRTATNEKLFF. CDR3 nucleotide sequence: TGTGCCAGCAGTCGGACGGCAACTAATGAAAAACTGTTTTTT.

This clonotype was counted only a few times. The chain couples TRBV15 to TRBJ2-7, with D tentatively TRBD1 (6 bases). The CDR3 runs to 15 residues. V was clipped by 6 bases and J by 1 base, with 16 bases between them. From germline, CDR1 is LNHNV and CDR2 YYDKDF (reference sequence). The CDR3 region has the DNA TGTGCCACCAGACCCAGGGAACAGGGATCCTACGAGCAGTACTTC. Translating gives CATRPREQGSYEQYF.

This rearrangement joins TRBV6-2 or TRBV6-3 to TRBJ2-7; possibly TRBD1 for D (6 bases). The V gene lost 5 bases and the J gene lost 0 bases, with 11 bases spanning the gap. This CDR3 is built from 14 residues. Germline-derived CDR1 and CDR2 are MNHEY and SVGEGT. In DNA form, the CDR3 reads TGTGCCAGCAGTCGAGGACAGTCCTCCTACGAGCAGTACTTC. Protein: CASSRGQSSYEQYF.

This clonotype appeared a few times. The rearrangement joins TRBV7-6 to TRBJ1-1, with D possibly being TRBD1 (6 bases). The length of the CDR3 is 14 residues. Deletions cut 3 bases from V and 6 bases from J, with 14 bases between. Germline V gene lookup returns CDR1 SGHVS and CDR2 FNYEAQ. CDR3 protein: CASSFKGGQSEAFF. The DNA for the CDR3 is TGTGCCAGCAGCTTTAAGGGGGGTCAATCTGAAGCTTTCTTT. The entire variable domain, with the rest obtained from reference TRBV7-6 and TRBJ1-1, is as follows: GAGVSQSPRYKVTKRGQDVALRCDPISGHVSLYWYRQALGQGPEFLTYFNYEAQQDKSGLPNDRFSAERPEGSISTLTIQRTEQRDSAMYRCASSFKGGQSEAFFGQGTRLTVV.

At least ten counts were recorded for this clonotype. The chain recombines TRBV30 with TRBJ2-3, with no clear D. The V gene's germline CDR1 is GTSNPN and CDR2 SVGIG (reference sequence). The V end lost 3 bases, the J end lost 0 bases, and 4 bases lay between the germline ends. CDR3 length: 12 residues. The CDR3 reads CAWRDSTDTQYF. CDR3 sequence (DNA): TGTGCCTGGAGAGATAGCACAGATACGCAGTATTTT.

This chain joins TRBV29-1 and TRBJ2-7; 9 bases fit TRBD1. This CDR3 contains 17 residues. V was clipped by 4 bases and J by 3 bases; unmatched bases: 16. Germline CDR1 reads SQVTM; CDR2 reads ANQGSEA. In DNA form, the CDR3 reads TGCAGCGTTGTGGACAGGGGAAGCCTTTACGGGTACTACGAGCAGTACTTC. Translating gives CSVVDRGSLYGYYEQYF.

This clonotype was seen more than once but under ten times. The J gene is TRBJ2-1, the V gene TRBV3-1, with TRBD2 matching over 8 bases. The germline gives CDR1 LGHDT, CDR2 YNNKEL (reference sequence). Trimming at V came to 8 bases and at J to 7 bases, leaving 7 bases not matched to a gene. The CDR3 is made up of 13 amino acids. This CDR3 is CASGSGGGNEQFF. The CDR3 bases are TGTGCCAGCGGGAGCGGGGGAGGGAATGAGCAGTTCTTC.

This clonotype was seen only a few times. V gene TRBV5-1 combines with J gene TRBJ2-7, with 8 positions matching TRBD1. Germline lookup yields CDR1 SGHRS and CDR2 YFSETQ. Trimming removed 9 bases from V and 0 bases from J; junction bases left unmatched: 5. This CDR3 is 13 amino acids long. In DNA form, the CDR3 reads TGCGCCACCCGGACAGGGCCCTCCTACGAGCAGTACTTC. It translates to CATRTGPSYEQYF.

The chain couples TRBV9 to TRBJ2-5; D unresolved. The germline V gene encodes CDR1 SGDLS and CDR2 YYNGEE. The CDR3 is made up of 16 amino acids. Trimming cost V 0 bases and J 0 bases, with 12 bases left between them. CDR3 bases: TGTGCCAGCAGCGTAGGGGGTTTATGGGACCAAGAGACCCAGTACTTC. Translating it yields CASSVGGLWDQETQYF.

This clonotype appeared a few times. This chain links TRBV28 with TRBJ1-6; TRBD1 might be the D (5 bases). V was clipped by 4 bases and J by 7 bases, with 11 bases between them. The CDR3 is made up of 14 amino acids. Germline V lookup: CDR1 MDHEN, CDR2 SYDVKM. This chain's CDR3 is CASSSGLGNSPLHF. The CDR3, as DNA: TGTGCCAGCAGTTCGGGGCTTGGAAATTCACCCCTCCACTTT. The variable domain in full, with the rest retrieved from reference TRBV28 and TRBJ1-6, is DVKVTQSSRYLVKRTGEKVFLECVQDMDHENMFWYRQDPGLGLRLIYFSYDVKMKEKGDIPEGYSVSREKKERFSLILESASTNQTSMYLCASSSGLGNSPLHFGNGTRLTVT.

This chain links TRBV6-5 with TRBJ1-1, with 9 bases that match TRBD1. V gave up 7 bases and J gave up 0 bases; unmatched junction bases: 6. CDR1 is MNHEY and CDR2 is SVGAGI in the germline V gene. The CDR3 is made up of 15 amino acids. The CDR3 sequence: CASTPTGGLNTEAFF. The CDR3 nucleotides are TGTGCCAGCACTCCGACAGGGGGATTGAACACTGAAGCTTTCTTT.

This clonotype has a handful of counts. The chain carries TRBV5-4 and TRBJ2-7, with TRBD1 as a possible D gene (7 bases). The CDR3 runs 15 residues. The germline V and J ends were trimmed by 4 bases and 4 bases, with 18 bases remaining between them. In germline, CDR1 is SGHNT, CDR2 YYREEE (reference sequence). The CDR3 coding sequence is TGTGCCAGCAGCCCTACCGCGGGACAGCTGTACGAGCAGTACTTC. Its protein product is CASSPTAGQLYEQYF. The entire variable domain, with the rest obtained from reference TRBV5-4 and TRBJ2-7, is as follows: ETGVTQSPTHLIKTRGQQVTLRCSSQSGHNTVSWYQQALGQGPQFIFQYYREEENGRGNFPPRFSGLQFPNYSSELNVNALELDDSALYLCASSPTAGQLYEQYFGPGTRLTVT.

The rearrangement links TRBV5-1 to TRBJ2-1, with 9 positions matching TRBD2. CDR1 SGHRS and CDR2 YFSETQ come from the germline V gene. J lost 10 bases, V lost 5 bases, and 7 bases had no gene match. The CDR3 spans 13 residues. The DNA of the CDR3 is TGCGCCAGCAGAAGGGGACTAGCCGAGGAGCAGTTCTTC. The encoded protein is CASRRGLAEEQFF. Looking up the rest from reference TRBV5-1 and TRBJ2-1 gives the full variable domain: KAGVTQTPRYLIKTRGQQVTLSCSPISGHRSVSWYQQTPGQGLQFLFEYFSETQRNKGNFPGRFSGRQFSNSRSEMNVSTLELGDSALYLCASRRGLAEEQFFGPGTRLTVL.

This clonotype was counted many times. This rearrangement joins TRBV12-3 or TRBV12-4 to TRBJ2-5; D gene uncertain. V was pared by 1 base and J by 3 bases, with 6 bases between. This CDR3 is built from 13 residues. The CDR3 region is CASSLVSKETQYF. The CDR3, as DNA: TGTGCCAGCAGTTTAGTTTCTAAAGAGACCCAGTACTTC.

This clonotype was counted a few times. V and J are TRBV12-3 or TRBV12-4 and TRBJ1-2; maybe TRBD1 (5 bases). The CDR3 is 13 amino acids. V lost 5 bases, J lost 3 bases, and 10 bases lay in between. In DNA, the CDR3 is TGTGCCAGCAGTCAGACAGCCCACTATGGCTACACCTTC. It encodes CASSQTAHYGYTF.